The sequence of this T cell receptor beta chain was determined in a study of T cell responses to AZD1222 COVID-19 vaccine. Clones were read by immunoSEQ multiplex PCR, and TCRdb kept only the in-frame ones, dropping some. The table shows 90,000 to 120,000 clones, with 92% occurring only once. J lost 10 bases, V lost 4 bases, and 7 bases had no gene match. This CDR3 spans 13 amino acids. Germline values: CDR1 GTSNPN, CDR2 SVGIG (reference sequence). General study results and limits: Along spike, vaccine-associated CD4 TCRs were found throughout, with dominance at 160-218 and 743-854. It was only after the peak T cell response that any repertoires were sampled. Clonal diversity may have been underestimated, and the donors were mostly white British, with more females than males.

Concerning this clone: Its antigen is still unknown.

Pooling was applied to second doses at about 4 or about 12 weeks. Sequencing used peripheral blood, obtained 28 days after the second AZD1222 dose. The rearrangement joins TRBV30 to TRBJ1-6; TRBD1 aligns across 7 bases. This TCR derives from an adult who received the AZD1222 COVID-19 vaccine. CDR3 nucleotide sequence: TGTGCCTGGATGGCGGACAGGTCCTCACCCCTCCACTTT. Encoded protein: CAWMADRSSPLHF. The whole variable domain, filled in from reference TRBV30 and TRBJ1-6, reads SQTIHQWPATLVQPVGSPLSLECTVEGTSNPNLYWYRQAAGRGLQLLFYSVGIGQISSEVPQNLSASRPQDRQFILSSKKLLLSDSGFYLCAWMADRSSPLHFGNGTRLTVT.